This entry describes one T cell receptor (beta chain). Its specificity is not known. The record originates from a study of PD-1 blockade in mismatch repair-deficient tumors. General study results and limits: Tumor-resident clones, often undetectable pretreatment in blood, expanded then contracted after pembrolizumab.

Time point reported: roughly ten-day in vitro stimulation with candidate neoantigen peptide 6. All patients were mismatch repair deficient, assessed by either PCR or immunohistochemistry. The TCR-sequenced patients were a few responders to pembrolizumab. The method was immunoSEQ multiplex PCR; TCRdb's version includes in-frame clones alone and lacks a portion of them. The sample shows about 14,000 clones, about 86% of them seen only once. The V gene end was trimmed by 1 base and the J gene end by 7 bases; junction bases not matched to a gene: 8. Germline CDR1 is SGHVS and CDR2 is FNYEAQ. The CDR3 length is 15 residues.

V and J are TRBV7-6 and TRBJ2-7, with TRBD1 matching 9 bases. This clonotype was obtained from an adult with mismatch repair-deficient cancer. Material: cells cultured in vitro, obtained from a patient treated with pembrolizumab. CDR3 nucleotides: TGTGCCAGCAGCTTAGGAGGGACAGGGATGGGAGAGCAGTACTTC. It translates to CASSLGGTGMGEQYF.